Below are 15 T cell receptor beta chains sequenced from a single sample in a study of OX40 agonist ivuxolimab in advanced cancers. Sequencing used immunoSEQ multiplex PCR; TCRdb keeps in-frame clones, though not all of them. The sample shows about 83,000 clones, about 88% of them seen only once. Specimen: CD4+ or CD8+ T cells sorted from blood, collected in a trial of the OX40 agonist ivuxolimab. The receptor set was obtained from an adult with an advanced solid tumor such as melanoma, head and neck, liver or kidney cancer.

This rearrangement joins TRBV6-5 to TRBJ2-7; 9 bases fit TRBD1. The CDR3 totals 15 residues. Germline values: CDR1 MNHEY, CDR2 SVGAGI. Losses at the gene ends were 6 bases for V and 2 bases for J; bases not matched to a gene: 8. This chain's CDR3 is CASRKPGQGAYEQYF. The CDR3 nucleotides read TGTGCCAGCAGGAAACCGGGACAGGGCGCCTACGAGCAGTACTTC.

This chain connects TRBV6-5 to TRBJ2-7; TRBD1 matches at 8 bases. With V trimmed by 7 bases and J by 4 bases, 9 bases remained unmatched. Germline CDR1 MNHEY, CDR2 SVGAGI. The CDR3 runs 14 residues. The CDR3 region is CASIPAGGGYEQYF. CDR3 sequence (DNA): TGTGCCAGCATCCCCGCAGGGGGCGGGTACGAGCAGTACTTC.

The genes are TRBV6-1 and TRBJ2-7; no definite D call. Germline V CDR1 and CDR2: MNHNS, SASEGT. The CDR3 loop spans 13 amino acids. V lost 5 bases, J lost 7 bases, and 15 bases lay in between. As DNA, the CDR3 is TGTGCCAGCAGTTATTCATCCTATCGGGAGCAGTACTTC. Residues: CASSYSSYREQYF.

The chain combines TRBV6-1 with TRBJ1-2; maybe TRBD1 (5 bases). This CDR3 comprises 14 residues. V lost 1 base and J lost 4, with 10 bases in between. CDR1 and CDR2 from the germline V gene are MNHNS and SASEGT. This chain's CDR3 is CASSEGREIYGYTF. CDR3 sequence (DNA): TGTGCCAGCAGTGAAGGCAGGGAGATCTATGGCTACACCTTC.

The genes are TRBV30 and TRBJ2-7; no clear D gene. Germline assignment: CDR1 GTSNPN and CDR2 SVGIG (reference sequence). This CDR3 contains 12 residues. V was clipped by 0 bases and J by 6 bases, with 9 bases between them. CDR3 loop: CAWSVYGVEQYF. CDR3 nucleotide sequence: TGTGCCTGGAGTGTCTATGGGGTCGAGCAGTACTTC.

The chain carries TRBV5-1 and TRBJ2-7, with unresolved D. Germline loops: CDR1 SGHRS, CDR2 YFSETQ. The CDR3 extends over 14 amino acids. V was clipped by 2 bases and J by 2 bases, with 11 bases between them. CDR3 bases: TGCGCCAGCAGCTTTTACCCAGGACCCTACGAGCAGTACTTC. Its protein product is CASSFYPGPYEQYF. Using reference TRBV5-1 and TRBJ2-7 for the parts outside the CDR3, the full variable domain is KAGVTQTPRYLIKTRGQQVTLSCSPISGHRSVSWYQQTPGQGLQFLFEYFSETQRNKGNFPGRFSGRQFSNSRSEMNVSTLELGDSALYLCASSFYPGPYEQYFGPGTRLTVT.

The chain carries TRBV9 and TRBJ2-7; D remains ambiguous. Trimming stripped 0 bases from V and 2 bases from J, with 9 bases between. The CDR3 sequence is 14 residues long. The germline V gene has CDR1 SGDLS and CDR2 YYNGEE. CDR3 nucleotides: TGTGCCAGCAGCGTAGAAGCAGGTCCCTACGAGCAGTACTTC. Protein: CASSVEAGPYEQYF.

This chain connects TRBV19 to TRBJ2-1; 8 bases align to TRBD2. Unmatched junction bases numbered 12, after V lost 5 bases and J lost 6 bases. This CDR3 is 16 amino acids long. CDR1 LNHDA and CDR2 SQIVND come from the germline V gene (reference sequence). CDR3 loop: CASSPQSGGFSNEQFF. As DNA, the CDR3 is TGTGCCAGTAGTCCCCAATCGGGAGGGTTCAGCAATGAGCAGTTCTTC.

This clone has a single count. The DNA of the CDR3 is TGTGCCAGCAATAGAGACTCCTTGAACACTGAAGCTTTCTTT. It yields the protein CASNRDSLNTEAFF. The chain carries TRBV2 and TRBJ1-1; D is unclear. Trimming stripped 7 bases from V and 0 bases from J, with 12 bases between. CDR3 length: 14 amino acids. Germline values: CDR1 SNHLY, CDR2 FYNNEI.

V is TRBV6-1 and J is TRBJ2-1; 11 bases line up with TRBD2. The junction had 7 bases not matched to a gene; V was cut back by 8 bases and J by 4 bases. This CDR3 region has 15 residues. Germline CDR1 reads MNHNS; CDR2 reads SASEGT. CDR3 in DNA: TGTGCCAGCGGACCCTTAGCGGGGGGGTACAATGAGCAGTTCTTC. Residues: CASGPLAGGYNEQFF.

The V gene is TRBV27, the J gene TRBJ1-2; D is unclear. Germline CDR1 MNHEY, CDR2 SMNVEV (reference sequence). V lost 2 bases, J lost 2 bases, and 6 bases lay in between. The CDR3 loop spans 13 amino acids. CDR3 protein: CASSLRQNYGYTF. The CDR3 DNA reads as TGTGCCAGCAGTTTACGACAAAACTATGGCTACACCTTC.

The chain is built from TRBV5-6 and TRBJ1-2; tentatively, D is TRBD1 (5 bases). With 1 base removed from V and 4 bases from J, the gap between germline ends came to 8 bases. Per germline, CDR1 SGHDT and CDR2 YYEEEE. The CDR3 length is 13 residues. DNA of the CDR3: TGTGCCAGCAGCTTGCGGGGGAGCTATGGCTACACCTTC. Translation: CASSLRGSYGYTF.

The V gene is TRBV30, the J gene TRBJ2-7; D possibly uses TRBD1 or TRBD2 (5 bases each). The CDR3 runs to 12 residues. The germline gives CDR1 GTSNPN, CDR2 SVGIG (reference sequence). V lost 3 bases, J lost 6 bases, and 12 bases lay in between. CDR3 sequence (DNA): TGTGCCTGGAGGCCCGGGGCCGGCGAGCAGTACTTC. Its protein is CAWRPGAGEQYF.

This sequence joins TRBV29-1 and TRBJ1-2; 8 nucleotides agree with TRBD1. In germline, CDR1 is SQVTM, CDR2 ANQGSEA. V was clipped by 5 bases and J by 6 bases; unmatched bases: 14. This CDR3 has 15 residues. CDR3 nucleotide sequence: TGCAGCGTTAGCCAGGACAGGGAGGGAATCGATGGCTACACCTTC. Encoded protein: CSVSQDREGIDGYTF.

The gene calls are TRBV6-1 and TRBJ1-2, with a weak D call TRBD1 (6 bases). The CDR3 runs to 14 residues. The germline V gene encodes CDR1 MNHNS and CDR2 SASEGT. The V gene lost 3 bases and the J gene lost 4 bases, with 12 bases spanning the gap. The DNA for the CDR3 is TGTGCCAGCAGTGATGGTACAGGGTTCTATGGCTACACCTTC. Translated, it gives CASSDGTGFYGYTF.